What follows describes a single T cell receptor (beta chain). Method: immunoSEQ multiplex PCR; TCRdb's copy keeps in-frame clones and lacks some. The table records some 30,000 clones, 84% of them present only once. This sample is drawn from a study of OX40 agonist ivuxolimab in advanced cancers. Trimming removed 5 bases at V and 1 base at J, with 14 bases between. Germline assignment: CDR1 MNHEY and CDR2 SMNVEV (reference sequence). The CDR3 runs 15 residues. V gene TRBV27 combines with J gene TRBJ2-5; D is perhaps TRBD1 (6 bases). The receptor was isolated from an adult with an advanced solid tumor such as melanoma, head and neck, liver or kidney cancer. The sequences come from CD4+ or CD8+ T cells sorted from blood, collected in a trial of the OX40 agonist ivuxolimab. The CDR3 coding sequence is TGTGCCAGCAGTACCTCGACAGGCCCCCAAGAGACCCAGTACTTC. Translated: CASSTSTGPQETQYF.